This TCR beta chain was observed in a study of T cell repertoires in cytomegalovirus infection. The wider study: TCR beta signatures that were public indicated CMV infection and matching HLA type. Findings of the study overall: The cumulative frequency of public TCR beta families distinguished individuals who carried CMV together with the relevant HLA. CMV-specific TCR beta clonotypes restricted by HLA-C were the ones dominating the ex vivo response.

The CDR3 runs to 13 residues. V lost 1 base to trimming and J lost 6 bases, with 7 bases between them. Turning to this clonotype: No antigen is known for it.

TCRdb recomputed calls from the reads with MiXCR, one row per CDR3 protein. The sample gives roughly 720,000 distinct CDR3 sequences, less than 40% of which show up once; 2.5% to 3.5% is in the top ten. The V call is TRBV12-3 or TRBV12-4, the J call TRBJ1-5; D not certain. Sequenced material: PBMCs. This sequence originates from a human donor in good health (CMV status not recorded). Some clones in this sample may be carry-over from other donors' samples. In nucleotides, the CDR3 is TGTGCCAGCAGTTTAGACATTACTCAGCCCCAGCATTTT. It translates to CASSLDITQPQHF.